What follows are 21 T cell receptor beta chains derived from one specimen sequenced in a study of blood T cell repertoires in COVID-19 (dated by TCRdb to 2018 to 2020). Libraries were prepared through the immunoSEQ multiplex PCR assay. Held by TCRdb, this immuneACCESS table contains in-frame sequences only and omits some clones. Under half of the omission traces to an unresolved V gene where checked; the cause of the rest is unknown. The sample table lists around 80,000 clones, over 70% of them with a count of one. 5.7% of the sample is held by the ten biggest clonotypes. Sequencing was performed on peripheral blood. Receptors were obtained from a man between 45 and 60 years old with active or convalescent COVID-19.

The chain joins TRBV10-3 to TRBJ2-3; D perhaps matches TRBD1 (8 bases). Trimming removed 8 bases from V and 3 bases from J, with 21 bases in between. The germline V gene encodes CDR1 ENHRY and CDR2 SYGVKD. This CDR3 has 16 residues. The CDR3 DNA is TGTGCCATCCTGGGAGGGGGCCAGGGGGCAACAGATACGCAGTATTTT. Its translation is CAILGGGQGATDTQYF.

The chain joins TRBV7-2 to TRBJ2-7; TRBD2 matches 11 bases. The CDR3 extends over 15 amino acids. Germline CDR1 and CDR2: SGHTA and FQGNSA. J lost 1 base, V lost 5 bases, and 4 bases had no gene match. The CDR3 DNA is TGTGCCAGCAGCACGACTAGCGGGGCTTCCTACGAGCAGTACTTC. As protein: CASSTTSGASYEQYF.

This chain links TRBV5-1 with TRBJ1-3; 8 bases are a match to TRBD1. The germline gives CDR1 SGHRS, CDR2 YFSETQ. J gave up 0 bases and V 5 bases, and 4 bases lay outside the gene matches. The length of the CDR3 is 15 residues. The CDR3: CASSLQGDSGNTIYF. The CDR3 region has the DNA TGCGCCAGCAGTTTACAGGGGGACTCTGGAAACACCATATATTTT.

This chain links TRBV24-1 with TRBJ2-2; possible D gene TRBD1, 6 bases. This CDR3 has 16 residues. V was pared by 1 base and J by 2 bases, with 10 bases between. CDR1 KGHDR and CDR2 SFDVKD come from the germline V gene. Here the CDR3 DNA reads TGTGCCACCAGTGATTTTCGACAGGTTAACACCGGGGAGCTGTTTTTT. Protein: CATSDFRQVNTGELFF.

The chain recombines TRBV12-3 or TRBV12-4 with TRBJ1-1, with D unresolved. Trimming shortened V by 3 bases and J by 7 bases, and 6 bases separated the two germline ends. The CDR3 has 11 residues. CDR3 sequence reads: CASSLSGEAFF. CDR3 nucleotides: TGTGCCAGCAGTTTGTCCGGTGAAGCTTTCTTT.

This sequence joins TRBV2 and TRBJ2-5; a possible D gene is TRBD2 (6 bases). The V and J ends lost 4 bases and 5 bases respectively, with 11 bases between them. CDR1 is SNHLY, CDR2 FYNNEI, per germline. The CDR3 runs to 13 residues. The CDR3 DNA sequence: TGTGCCAGCAGTGGTAGGAGGGACGAGACCCAGTACTTC. This sequence encodes CASSGRRDETQYF.

V gene TRBV4-3 combines with J gene TRBJ1-4, with 8 bases matching TRBD1. Germline loops: CDR1 LGHNA, CDR2 YSLEER. CDR3 size: 15 residues. Unmatched junction bases numbered 9, after V lost 4 bases and J lost 8 bases. The CDR3 nucleotides read TGCGCCAGCAGCCCGACGGACAGGGCGGGGGAAAAACTGTTTTTT. Its translation is CASSPTDRAGEKLFF.

V and J are TRBV5-4 and TRBJ2-4, with D perhaps TRBD1 (6 bases). Germline values: CDR1 SGHNT, CDR2 YYREEE (reference sequence). This CDR3 contains 17 residues. V shed 3 bases and J shed 0 bases, with 16 bases lying between them. This CDR3 reads CASSSLRDTQAKNIQYF. CDR3 DNA: TGTGCCAGCAGCTCTTTACGGGACACCCAAGCCAAAAACATTCAGTACTTC.

V is TRBV5-4 and J is TRBJ2-3, with unresolved D. Trimming removed 1 base from V and 0 bases from J, with 12 bases in between. Per the germline V gene, CDR1 is SGHNT and CDR2 is YYREEE (reference sequence). This CDR3 has 16 amino acids. Here the CDR3 DNA reads TGTGCCAGCAGCTTGACGCTGGCCTCTAGCACAGATACGCAGTATTTT. This gives the protein CASSLTLASSTDTQYF.

This sequence joins TRBV19 and TRBJ1-1, with a weak D call TRBD1 (6 bases). The CDR3 sequence is 13 residues long. V shed 9 bases and J shed 0 bases, with 11 bases lying between them. In germline, CDR1 is LNHDA, CDR2 SQIVND (reference sequence). The CDR3 sequence: CASGQNLNTEAFF. CDR3 in DNA: TGTGCCAGCGGACAGAACCTGAACACTGAAGCTTTCTTT.

The gene calls are TRBV12-3 or TRBV12-4 and TRBJ1-3; D is unclear. V was pared by 1 base and J by 8 bases, with 9 bases between. CDR3 size: 13 residues. In DNA form, the CDR3 reads TGTGCCAGCAGTTTAGGTCGGAGAGACACCATATATTTT. Its protein is CASSLGRRDTIYF.

The CDR3 spells CASSFGQLKTQYF. CDR3 DNA: TGTGCCAGCAGCTTTGGGCAGCTAAAGACCCAGTACTTC. This sequence joins TRBV7-6 and TRBJ2-5; D is ambiguous. The CDR3 contains 13 residues. With 3 bases removed from V and 6 bases from J, the gap between germline ends came to 11 bases. Germline CDR1 reads SGHVS; CDR2 reads FNYEAQ.

This chain connects TRBV5-1 to TRBJ1-2; D possibly corresponds to TRBD1 (5 bases). The CDR3 spans 15 residues. V dropped 0 bases and J dropped 4 bases, with 13 bases sitting between them. The germline V gene encodes CDR1 SGHRS and CDR2 YFSETQ. CDR3 region: CASSLVLGRPYGYTF. In DNA form, the CDR3 reads TGCGCCAGCAGCTTGGTGCTGGGGCGCCCCTATGGCTACACCTTC.

This chain links TRBV19 with TRBJ2-4; perhaps TRBD1 as D (6 bases). Trimming removed 0 bases at V and 9 bases at J, with 9 bases between. The CDR3 is 13 amino acids. Germline loops: CDR1 LNHDA, CDR2 SQIVND (reference sequence). The CDR3 spells CASSIETGRIQYF. In DNA form, the CDR3 reads TGTGCCAGTAGTATAGAGACAGGACGCATTCAGTACTTC. The complete variable domain, with remaining parts taken from reference TRBV19 and TRBJ2-4, reads DGGITQSPKYLFRKEGQNVTLSCEQNLNHDAMYWYRQDPGQGLRLIYYSQIVNDFQKGDIAEGYSVSREKKESFPLTVTSAQKNPTAFYLCASSIETGRIQYFGAGTRLSVL.

V gene TRBV25-1 combines with J gene TRBJ2-5, with a possible D match to TRBD2 (5 bases). The CDR3 has 11 residues. CDR1 MGHDK and CDR2 SYGVNS come from the germline V gene. V dropped 10 bases and J dropped 4 bases, with 10 bases sitting between them. CDR3 protein: CATGRGETQYF. In DNA form, the CDR3 reads TGTGCCACCGGACGGGGAGAGACCCAGTACTTC.

This chain links TRBV4-3 with TRBJ2-3; tentative D call: TRBD1 (8 bases). Germline CDR1 and CDR2: LGHNA and YSLEER. This CDR3 has 16 amino acids. V was trimmed by 0 bases and J by 4 bases, leaving 14 bases between them. This CDR3 reads CASSQEDRAGADTQYF. The CDR3 DNA is TGCGCCAGCAGCCAAGAGGACAGGGCGGGGGCAGATACGCAGTATTTT.

J is TRBJ2-3 and V is TRBV7-6; 8 nucleotides agree with TRBD1. CDR1 and CDR2 from the germline V gene are SGHVS and FNYEAQ. The CDR3 is made up of 15 amino acids. The V gene end was trimmed by 0 bases and the J gene end by 3 bases; junction bases not matched to a gene: 2. DNA for the CDR3: TGTGCCAGCAGCTTAGCGACAGGGGCAACAGATACGCAGTATTTT. Its translation is CASSLATGATDTQYF.

The genes are TRBV11-3 and TRBJ2-2, with 8 bases matching TRBD1. The CDR3 runs to 18 residues. The J segment lost 5 bases and the V segment lost 1 base, leaving 12 bases of the junction unmatched. CDR1 and CDR2 (germline): SGHNT, YENEEA. This CDR3 reads CASSLAPVPGGFTGELFF. CDR3 in DNA: TGTGCCAGCAGCTTAGCCCCGGTGCCAGGGGGCTTTACCGGGGAGCTGTTTTTT.

V and J are TRBV14 and TRBJ2-7; 11 bases fit TRBD2. Germline CDR1 and CDR2: SGHDN and FVKESK. This CDR3 region has 16 residues. The V gene end was trimmed by 2 bases and the J gene end by 5 bases; junction bases not matched to a gene: 8. The DNA for the CDR3 is TGTGCCAGCAGCCAACATAGCGGGGGGGCATCTCACGAGCAGTACTTC. It translates to CASSQHSGGASHEQYF.

Only a few counts were recorded for this clone. The rearrangement uses TRBV7-9 and TRBJ2-1; 7 bases agree with TRBD2. The CDR3 is 14 residues long. Germline trimming cut 7 bases from V and 4 bases from J; bases unmatched to any gene: 7. The germline CDR1 and CDR2 sequences are SEHNR and FQNEAQ (reference sequence). Here the CDR3 reads CASTSAGPYNEQFF. In DNA form, the CDR3 reads TGTGCCAGCACCTCAGCGGGGCCGTACAATGAGCAGTTCTTC.

This clone turned up a few times. The rearrangement links TRBV5-6 to TRBJ2-1, with 13 nucleotides matching TRBD2. CDR1 and CDR2 from the germline V gene are SGHDT and YYEEEE. The CDR3 has 16 residues. Unmatched junction bases numbered 7, after V lost 4 bases and J lost 6 bases. CDR3 nucleotides: TGTGCCAGCAGCAGACCGGGACTAGCGGGGTCCAATGAGCAGTTCTTC. This codes for CASSRPGLAGSNEQFF.